This T cell receptor (beta chain) originates from a study of beta chain features in type 1 diabetes. CD4+ cells of the naive, central memory, regulatory and stem cell-like memory types were sorted via CD45RO/CCR7/CD25/CD127/CD95/CD27. The CDR3 contains 15 residues. CDR1 is SSHAT and CDR2 is FNYEAQ in the germline V gene (reference sequence). V gave up 5 bases and J gave up 3 bases; unmatched junction bases: 6. This clone appeared a few times. Its matching antigen is unknown. Study-wide results and caveats: Among patients with Type 1 diabetes, TCRB CDR3s were moderately but significantly shorter in every one of the four CD4+ subsets. Over-representation of high TCR-expressing cells was a possible consequence of cDNA sequencing.

The whole isolated RNA underwent reverse transcription, so sequencing captured expressed TCRB transcripts. Assay: immunoSEQ multiplex PCR; the TCRdb copy retains only in-frame clones and omits some. The profile shows almost 350,000 clones, around 9.7% of them singletons. The chain combines TRBV7-7 with TRBJ2-3; the match to TRBD1 covers 9 bases. The source is a man in his thirties or forties with type 1 diabetes. The sequenced sample consisted of central memory CD4+ T cells from blood. CDR3 sequence: CASSPGTGRTDTQYF. The CDR3 DNA reads TGTGCCAGCAGCCCGGGGACAGGGAGGACAGATACGCAGTATTTT.